This entry concerns a single TCR beta chain. The antigen remains unidentified. This record belongs to a study of blood T cells in healthy people across ages. Germline-derived CDR1 and CDR2 are SGHTA and FQGNSA. The V and J ends lost 2 bases and 12 bases, in that order; junction bases with no gene match: 9. The CDR3 loop spans 14 amino acids. A second roughly 7 to 11 cycle PCR used barcoded and J-beta primers. TCRdb called the 5' RACE reads again in MiXCR, with one record for every CDR3 protein. This sample carries over 1.5 million distinct CDR3 sequences, about 49% of them seen once, and the ten largest clones take over 2%. All donors came from Russia, were Caucasian and healthy, and spanned ages about 6 to 95. Whole-study results and caveats: The donors' CMV status was not determined, possibly confounding changes in expanded clonotypes.

Sequenced sample: blood. V usage is TRBV7-2 and J usage is TRBJ2-3, with 9 bases lining up with TRBD2. The source of this sequence is a woman aged 40 to 49 in good health. CDR3 bases: TGTGCCAGCAGCTTACCCTCCTCGGGACTAGCCCAGTATTTT. Its translation: CASSLPSSGLAQYF. Looking up the rest from reference TRBV7-2 and TRBJ2-3 gives the full variable domain: GAGVSQSPSNKVTEKGKDVELRCDPISGHTALYWYRQSLGQGLEFLIYFQGNSAPDKSGLPSDRFSAERTGGSVSTLTIQRTQQEDSAVYLCASSLPSSGLAQYFGPGTRLTVL.